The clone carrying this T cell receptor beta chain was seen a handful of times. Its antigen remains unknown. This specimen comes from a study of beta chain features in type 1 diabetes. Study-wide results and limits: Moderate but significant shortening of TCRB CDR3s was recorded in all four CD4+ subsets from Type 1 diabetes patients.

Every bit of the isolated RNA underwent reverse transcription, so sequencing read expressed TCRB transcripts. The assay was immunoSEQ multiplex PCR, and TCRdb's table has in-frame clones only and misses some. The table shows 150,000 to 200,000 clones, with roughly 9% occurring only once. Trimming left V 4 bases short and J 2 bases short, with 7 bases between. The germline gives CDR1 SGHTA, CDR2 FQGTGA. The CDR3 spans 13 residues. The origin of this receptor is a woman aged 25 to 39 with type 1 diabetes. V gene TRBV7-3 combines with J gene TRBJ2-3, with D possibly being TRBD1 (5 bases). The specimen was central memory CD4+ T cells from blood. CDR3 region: CASSSGFTDTQYF. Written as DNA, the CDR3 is TGTGCCAGCAGCTCAGGGTTCACAGATACGCAGTATTTT.